The T cell receptor beta chain described here comes from a study of T cell repertoires in ileal Crohn's disease. Broader study findings: Compared with CD4 T cells, sorted CD8 cells carried more expanded clones.

Of note for this clone: Its antigen is currently unknown.

Germline CDR1 SQVTM, CDR2 ANQGSEA. The CDR3 length is 15 residues. J gave up 2 bases and V 6 bases, and 11 bases lay outside the gene matches. Produced via immunoSEQ multiplex PCR; TCRdb's table is partial and in-frame only. The data contain 10,000 to 15,000 clones, just over 75% of them seen just once; the ten biggest clones take up 4.5% to 5.5%. This receptor was taken from an adult with Crohn's disease. The J gene is TRBJ2-3, the V gene TRBV29-1; 7 bases align to TRBD1. Material for sequencing was ileal tissue. The CDR3 DNA follows: TGCAGCGTCCTCGGTTCAGGGGGTATCACAGATACGCAGTATTTT. Translated: CSVLGSGGITDTQYF.